This T cell receptor beta chain was recorded in a study of blood T cell repertoires in COVID-19. About the study: Sources were T cells, B-cell-depleted T cells, or PBMCs; the material itself was cDNA or gDNA.

Method: immunoSEQ multiplex PCR; TCRdb's copy keeps in-frame clones and lacks some. The data hold fewer than 300,000 clones, with 90% observed a single time. Sequenced material: peripheral blood. The TCR sequence derives from a woman between 45 and 65 years old with COVID-19, enrolled during active disease.

CDR3 sequence (DNA): TGTGCCAGCAGTTCTTTATATCAGCCCCAGCATTTT. Residues: CASSSLYQPQHF. The chain links TRBV12-3 or TRBV12-4 to TRBJ1-5; no reliable D call. The V and J ends lost 4 bases and 5 bases respectively, with 6 bases between them. The CDR3 contains 12 residues.